Each of the 20 T cell receptor beta chains below was sequenced from the same sample in a study of T cell responses to AZD1222 COVID-19 vaccine. The repertoire was sequenced with immunoSEQ multiplex PCR; TCRdb's copy has only in-frame clones and lacks some. This table holds tens of thousands of clones, more than 80% found once. The sample was peripheral blood, taken on day 0 of AZD1222 vaccination. These receptors were taken from an adult in good health.

On this clone itself: The same CDR3 is also encoded by other DNA sequences in this sample. V usage is TRBV5-1 and J usage is TRBJ1-4; D not resolved. Trimming shortened V by 2 bases and J by 0 bases, and 5 bases separated the two germline ends. The length of the CDR3 is 14 residues. The germline V gene has CDR1 SGHRS and CDR2 YFSETQ. This chain's CDR3 is CASSLGTTNEKLFF. In DNA form, the CDR3 reads TGCGCCAGCAGCTTAGGGACAACTAATGAAAAACTGTTTTTT.

The chain recombines TRBV9 with TRBJ2-1, with 8 bases fitting TRBD2. The V segment lost 3 bases and the J segment 9 bases; nucleotides outside the gene matches: 8. CDR1 is SGDLS and CDR2 is YYNGEE in the germline V gene. This CDR3 is 14 amino acids long. The CDR3 coding sequence is TGTGCCAGCAGCGGGTCGGGAGGGCGAGCTGAGCAGTTCTTC. Protein product: CASSGSGGRAEQFF.

V and J are TRBV18 and TRBJ1-4; the D gene is possibly TRBD1 (5 bases). This CDR3 contains 16 residues. Germline CDR1 KGHSH, CDR2 LQKENI. The V end was cut by 1 base, the J end by 2 bases, with 11 bases between. In DNA, the CDR3 is TGTGCCAGCTCACCACGGGAGACAGATACTAATGAAAAACTGTTTTTT. It yields the protein CASSPRETDTNEKLFF.

The V and J genes are TRBV2 and TRBJ1-1; D remains ambiguous. Germline loops: CDR1 SNHLY, CDR2 FYNNEI. The CDR3 has 13 amino acids. Trimming removed 3 bases at V and 3 bases at J, with 8 bases between. The CDR3, as DNA: TGTGCCAGCAGTGAGGGCGCTTACACTGAAGCTTTCTTT. This translates into CASSEGAYTEAFF.

This clone showed up just once. The V call is TRBV18, the J call TRBJ2-2; D gene ambiguous. Trimming left V 7 bases short and J 8 bases short, with 11 bases between. This CDR3 is 12 amino acids long. Germline V gene lookup returns CDR1 KGHSH and CDR2 LQKENI. CDR3 DNA sequence: TGTGCCAGCTTACAGAGAGGAGGGGAGCTGTTTTTT. As protein: CASLQRGGELFF.

The rearrangement uses TRBV7-9 and TRBJ1-1; D perhaps matches TRBD1 (5 bases). V lost 5 bases and J lost 7, with 23 bases in between. The CDR3 is 16 residues long. The germline gives CDR1 SEHNR, CDR2 FQNEAQ (reference sequence). CDR3 sequence (DNA): TGTGCCAGCAGCCCTTGGGGGGGGATTAGAAGTATTGAAGCTTTCTTT. This gives the protein CASSPWGGIRSIEAFF.

The chain uses TRBV6-1 and TRBJ1-1; D is unclear. The CDR3 is 14 amino acids. CDR1 and CDR2 from the germline V gene are MNHNS and SASEGT. V lost 2 bases, J lost 2 bases, and 9 bases lay in between. The CDR3 DNA reads as TGTGCCAGCAGTGAACAAGGCTTCAACACTGAAGCTTTCTTT. This codes for CASSEQGFNTEAFF.

This clone is labeled medium-sized (0.01 to 0.1%). The chain uses TRBV6-4 and TRBJ2-2; TRBD2 agrees at 10 bases. The CDR3 is made up of 15 amino acids. Trimming cost V 2 bases and J 6 bases; bases outside gene matches: 3. The V gene's germline CDR1 is MRHNA and CDR2 SNTAGT. In nucleotides, the CDR3 is TGTGCCAGCAGTGACAAAGCGGGGGGGCCCGGGGAGCTGTTTTTT. Encoded protein: CASSDKAGGPGELFF.

This clone showed up just a few times. Here the CDR3 DNA reads TGTGCCAGCAGCCCCACTGGGAGAACTGAAGCTTTCTTT. It codes for CASSPTGRTEAFF. V is TRBV5-4 and J is TRBJ1-1; D is undetermined. V lost 4 bases and J 5 bases, leaving 12 bases between the germline ends. Germline CDR1 SGHNT, CDR2 YYREEE (reference sequence). There are 13 residues in the CDR3.

The chain is built from TRBV7-3 and TRBJ2-3; D is perhaps TRBD1 or TRBD2 (5 bases each). The CDR3 covers 14 residues. Germline CDR1 reads SGHTA; CDR2 reads FQGTGA. V was shortened by 1 base and J by 4 bases, with 9 bases between the two germline ends. The CDR3 is CASSLRGFADTQYF. The CDR3 coding sequence is TGTGCCAGCAGCTTAAGGGGGTTCGCAGATACGCAGTATTTT.

V is TRBV7-2 and J is TRBJ1-2, with D perhaps TRBD1 (6 bases). Trimming took off 2 bases at V and 4 bases at J, with 14 bases between the two ends. The CDR3 covers 15 residues. Germline CDR1 is SGHTA and CDR2 is FQGNSA. This chain's CDR3 is CASSLQGVGGYGYTF. The CDR3 nucleotides read TGTGCCAGCAGCTTACAGGGTGTAGGGGGCTATGGCTACACCTTC.

CDR3 nucleotide sequence: TGTGCCAGCAGCCCGATAATGCCCTCAACTAATGAAAAACTGTTTTTT. Amino acids: CASSPIMPSTNEKLFF. The chain has TRBV4-2 and TRBJ1-4; no clear D. The length of the CDR3 is 16 residues. With 4 bases removed from V and 0 bases from J, the gap between germline ends came to 12 bases. Germline assignment: CDR1 LGHNA and CDR2 YNFKEQ.

This clone was picked up one time. J is TRBJ1-2 and V is TRBV5-6; TRBD1 agrees at 7 bases. The length of the CDR3 is 16 residues. Germline-derived CDR1 and CDR2 are SGHDT and YYEEEE. Trimming at V came to 0 bases and at J to 4 bases, leaving 9 bases not matched to a gene. This chain's CDR3 is CASSLDSAGGGYGYTF. The CDR3 DNA is TGTGCCAGCAGCTTGGATAGCGCAGGGGGAGGCTATGGCTACACCTTC.

The rearrangement uses TRBV19 and TRBJ1-2, with D uncertain. Trimming stripped 4 bases from V and 4 bases from J, with 16 bases between. This CDR3 is 15 amino acids long. Germline lookup yields CDR1 LNHDA and CDR2 SQIVND (reference sequence). CDR3 loop: CASSNRDTVSYGYTF. The CDR3, as DNA: TGTGCCAGTAGTAACCGGGATACCGTAAGCTATGGCTACACCTTC.

This chain joins TRBV7-9 and TRBJ2-3; D may be TRBD2 (6 bases). The CDR3 is 15 residues long. CDR1 SEHNR and CDR2 FQNEAQ come from the germline V gene (reference sequence). The V end lost 7 bases, the J end lost 1 base, and 15 bases lay between the germline ends. Here the CDR3 DNA reads TGTGCCAGCAAGCTCGGACTACCCCGCACAGATACGCAGTATTTT. Residues: CASKLGLPRTDTQYF. The complete variable domain, with remaining parts taken from reference TRBV7-9 and TRBJ2-3, reads DTGVSQNPRHKITKRGQNVTFRCDPISEHNRLYWYRQTLGQGPEFLTYFQNEAQLEKSRLLSDRFSAERPKGSFSTLEIQRTEQGDSAMYLCASKLGLPRTDTQYFGPGTRLTVL.

The chain joins TRBV6-2 or TRBV6-3 to TRBJ2-5; possibly TRBD1 for D (6 bases). This CDR3 comprises 15 residues. Germline CDR1 MNHEY, CDR2 SVGEGT. With 6 bases removed from V and 2 bases from J, the gap between germline ends came to 16 bases. The CDR3 nucleotides read TGTGCCAGCAGCTCCTGGGGGCGAGGTCAAGAGACCCAGTACTTC. Residues: CASSSWGRGQETQYF.

The CDR3 DNA is TGTGCCAGCAGCTTTCAGGGAAACACTGAAGCTTTCTTT. Encoded protein: CASSFQGNTEAFF. The chain recombines TRBV5-4 with TRBJ1-1, with D possibly being TRBD1 (5 bases). Trimming shortened V by 2 bases and J by 2 bases, and 7 bases separated the two germline ends. The length of the CDR3 is 13 residues. CDR1 and CDR2 from the germline V gene are SGHNT and YYREEE (reference sequence).

The chain links TRBV5-4 to TRBJ2-5; maybe TRBD2 (6 bases). The CDR3 contains 15 residues. Germline V CDR1 and CDR2: SGHNT, YYREEE (reference sequence). Trimming took 1 base from V and 5 from J, leaving 15 bases between them. The chain's CDR3 is CASSLQLTSSETQYF. The CDR3 DNA reads as TGTGCCAGCAGCTTGCAGCTTACTAGCTCGGAGACCCAGTACTTC.

DNA for the CDR3: TGTGCCAGCAGCCTTCCCACTAGCGCTTTCGAGCAGTACTTC. Translating gives CASSLPTSAFEQYF. The chain links TRBV11-1 to TRBJ2-7, with 7 bases matching TRBD2. Losses at the gene ends were 5 bases for V and 6 bases for J; bases not matched to a gene: 10. This CDR3 spans 14 amino acids. CDR1 and CDR2 from the germline V gene are SGHAT and FQDESV (reference sequence). The full variable domain, in which reference TRBV11-1 and TRBJ2-7 provide the parts outside the CDR3, is EAEVAQSPRYKITEKSQAVAFWCDPISGHATLYWYRQILGQGPELLVQFQDESVVDDSQLPKDRFSAERLKGVDSTLKIQPAELGDSAMYLCASSLPTSAFEQYFGPGTRLTVT.

V gene TRBV24-1 combines with J gene TRBJ1-5; D unresolved. This CDR3 has 14 residues. Deletions cut 2 bases from V and 7 bases from J, with 11 bases between. The germline V gene encodes CDR1 KGHDR and CDR2 SFDVKD. CDR3 amino acids: CATSDYGVNQPQHF. CDR3 sequence (DNA): TGTGCCACCAGTGATTACGGGGTTAACCAGCCCCAGCATTTT.